This TCR beta chain is from a study of sequential checkpoint blockade in melanoma. Across the study: Patients were randomized 1:1 to nivolumab-then-ipilimumab or ipilimumab-then-nivolumab first-line. Both treatment sequences were followed by maintenance nivolumab.

Germline loops: CDR1 SGHRS, CDR2 YFSETQ. V was pared by 0 bases and J by 5 bases, with 14 bases of the junction left unmatched. There are 17 residues in the CDR3. Treatment described: randomized to nivolumab then ipilimumab (arm A) or the reverse (arm B). DNA-damaging chemotherapy had not been given to any patient beforehand. From thawed PBMCs, live CD3+CD8+ cells negative for CD19 and CD56 were sorted. Only in-frame clones appear in the TCRdb table, and some are missing; sequencing was by immunoSEQ multiplex PCR. The sample includes 35,000 to 40,000 clones, about 88% seen only once; the top ten take around 11%.

The chain employs TRBV5-1 and TRBJ2-7; 7 bases map to TRBD1. The TCR was taken from a human donor with melanoma. Sequences were derived from CD8+ T cells sorted from blood (inferred from file names), sampled from a patient given nivolumab and ipilimumab in sequence. The CDR3 nucleotides read TGCGCCAGCAGCTTGGCCCCGGGACAGCCATGGGTGCACGAGCAGTACTTC. Encoded protein: CASSLAPGQPWVHEQYF.